This T cell receptor beta chain is from a study of shared clonotypes between healthy human individuals. Replicate PCRs were loaded with about 300 ng DNA from unsorted PBMC, about 29,000 T cell genomes. Data came from immunoSEQ multiplex PCR; TCRdb stores just in-frame clones and leaves some out. The table records more than 400,000 clones, 60% to 80% of them present only once. The CDR3 length is 15 residues. V lost 5 bases, J lost 1 base, and 14 bases lay in between. Germline assignment: CDR1 LNHNV and CDR2 YYDKDF (reference sequence). Study-level results: Apart from blood, nothing was sampled; tissue repertoires likely differ.

To note about this clone: No antigen is known for it.

The sequenced sample consisted of PBMCs. The sequence derives from a woman aged 35 to 49 in good health. Some clones in this sample may be carry-over from other donors' samples. The chain carries TRBV15 and TRBJ2-5, with a tentative D call TRBD2 (5 bases). The CDR3 DNA is TGTGCCACCAGCTTGCGAACCGGGGTCCAAGAGACCCAGTACTTC. Encoded protein: CATSLRTGVQETQYF.